The 9 T cell receptor beta chains reported below all come from one sample, sequenced in a study of blood T cell repertoires in COVID-19. Clones were sequenced by immunoSEQ multiplex PCR, and TCRdb holds only the in-frame ones, with some missing. The sample holds more than 200,000 clones, 75% to 90% seen once. Sequencing input: PBMCs or T cells enriched from blood (not recorded which). These receptors all come from a woman aged 25 to 39 who had been exposed to COVID-19.

This chain connects TRBV19 to TRBJ2-7; D is possibly TRBD1 (6 bases). Germline-derived CDR1 and CDR2 are LNHDA and SQIVND (reference sequence). The ends were cut back, 0 bases at V and 4 bases at J, with 13 bases in the middle. This CDR3 has 15 amino acids. The CDR3 DNA reads TGTGCCAGTAGTATAGAAACAGGGAATCGGTACGAGCAGTACTTC. Translating it yields CASSIETGNRYEQYF. Drawing the rest from reference TRBV19 and TRBJ2-7, the complete variable domain is DGGITQSPKYLFRKEGQNVTLSCEQNLNHDAMYWYRQDPGQGLRLIYYSQIVNDFQKGDIAEGYSVSREKKESFPLTVTSAQKNPTAFYLCASSIETGNRYEQYFGPGTRLTVT.

The chain recombines TRBV5-4 with TRBJ1-2; possibly TRBD1 for D (5 bases). CDR3 length: 17 amino acids. Germline V CDR1 and CDR2: SGHNT, YYREEE (reference sequence). Trimming left V 0 bases short and J 4 bases short, with 19 bases between. CDR3 coding DNA: TGTGCCAGCAGCTTGGATTTGACAGAACCCCTAATCTATGGCTACACCTTC. As protein: CASSLDLTEPLIYGYTF.

This clone was seen only once. This sequence joins TRBV7-2 and TRBJ2-1, with 13 positions matching TRBD2. CDR3 length equals 15 residues. Germline values: CDR1 SGHTA, CDR2 FQGNSA. J was trimmed by 6 bases and V by 7 bases; bases with no gene match: 6. The DNA of the CDR3 is TGTGCCAGCACCCCGACTAGCGGGAGGCCCAATGAGCAGTTCTTC. Translation gives CASTPTSGRPNEQFF.

The J gene is TRBJ1-1, the V gene TRBV25-1; D is perhaps TRBD1 (5 bases). CDR1 and CDR2 from the germline V gene are MGHDK and SYGVNS. The germline V and J ends were trimmed by 6 bases and 0 bases, with 14 bases remaining between them. CDR3 size: 15 residues. The CDR3 sequence is CASRRTFPLNTEAFF. DNA for the CDR3: TGTGCCAGCAGGCGGACATTCCCCTTGAACACTGAAGCTTTCTTT.

This chain uses TRBV19 with TRBJ2-2, with D possibly TRBD2 on 5 matching bases. The CDR3 runs 19 residues. From germline, CDR1 is LNHDA and CDR2 SQIVND (reference sequence). The V end was cut by 3 bases, the J end by 4 bases, with 24 bases between. Here the CDR3 DNA reads TGTGCCAGTAGTATGGGCCTTCTGACCACTAGTCGGGGCACCGGGGAGCTGTTTTTT. It is translated as CASSMGLLTTSRGTGELFF.

The rearrangement joins TRBV29-1 to TRBJ2-1, with 10 positions matching TRBD2. Germline V CDR1 and CDR2: SQVTM, ANQGSEA. The V segment lost 3 bases and the J segment 0 bases; nucleotides outside the gene matches: 11. The CDR3 consists of 18 residues. The CDR3 sequence is CSVDGVAGGLSSYNEQFF. The CDR3 DNA sequence: TGCAGCGTTGATGGGGTAGCGGGAGGCCTAAGCTCCTACAATGAGCAGTTCTTC.

The J gene is TRBJ1-2, the V gene TRBV2; TRBD1 matches at 8 bases. The CDR3 runs to 13 residues. Germline CDR1 is SNHLY and CDR2 is FYNNEI. The V segment lost 5 bases and the J segment 7 bases; nucleotides outside the gene matches: 6. CDR3 region: CASSPQGARGYTF. The CDR3 DNA reads TGTGCCAGCAGTCCTCAGGGGGCGCGTGGCTACACCTTC.

The rearrangement links TRBV6-2 or TRBV6-3 to TRBJ1-2; D is perhaps TRBD1 (5 bases). Deletions cut 2 bases from V and 6 bases from J, with 10 bases between. CDR3 length: 13 amino acids. In germline, CDR1 is MNHEY, CDR2 SVGEGT. CDR3 region: CASSYGAGNGYTF. DNA for the CDR3: TGTGCCAGCAGTTACGGGGCAGGGAATGGCTACACCTTC.

The chain is built from TRBV5-8 and TRBJ2-3; 11 positions agree with TRBD1. The V gene end was trimmed by 3 bases and the J gene end by 6 bases; junction bases not matched to a gene: 9. CDR1 SGHTS and CDR2 YDEGEE come from the germline V gene. The CDR3 loop spans 16 amino acids. DNA of the CDR3: TGTGCCAGCAGCTCTTTCACCGGGACAGGGGGTGATACGCAGTATTTT. As protein: CASSSFTGTGGDTQYF.